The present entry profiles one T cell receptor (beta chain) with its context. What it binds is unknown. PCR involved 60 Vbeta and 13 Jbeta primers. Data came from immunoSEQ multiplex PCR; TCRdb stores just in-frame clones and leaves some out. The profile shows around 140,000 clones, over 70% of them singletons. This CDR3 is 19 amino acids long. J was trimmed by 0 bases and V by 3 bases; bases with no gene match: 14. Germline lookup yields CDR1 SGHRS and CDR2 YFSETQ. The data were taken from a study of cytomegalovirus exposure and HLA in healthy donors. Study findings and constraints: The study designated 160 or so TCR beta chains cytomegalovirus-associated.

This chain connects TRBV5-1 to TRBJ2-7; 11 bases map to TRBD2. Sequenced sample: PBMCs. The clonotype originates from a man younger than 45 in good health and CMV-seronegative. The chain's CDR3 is CASSSIYGTSGSLSYEQYF. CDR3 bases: TGCGCCAGCAGCTCTATCTACGGGACTAGCGGATCACTCTCCTACGAGCAGTACTTC.